These T cell receptor beta chains were read from a single sample in a study of shared clonotypes between healthy human individuals. Profiled with immunoSEQ multiplex PCR; TCRdb holds only in-frame clones, not every one. The sample consists of about 2.1 million clones, about 93% of them appearing once. The sample was naive CD8+ T cells from PBMCs. The receptors shown here come from a man between 18 and 35 years old in good health. Some clones in this sample may be carry-over from other donors' samples. The CDR3 runs from the conserved cysteine through the conserved F or W. D genes are given only for firm matches. A clone size is listed for some rows: how often the clone was seen (once, few, many), or a class if it is expanded.

CDR3,DNA,V,J,D,size
CTSSQGKGNVSDEAFF,TGCACCAGCAGCCAAGGGAAGGGGAATGTGTCGGATGAAGCTTTCTTT,TRBV1,TRBJ1-1,.,.
CASSLSINSYEQYF,TGTGCCAGCAGTTTATCCATAAACTCCTACGAGCAGTACTTC,TRBV6-6,TRBJ2-7,.,once
CASSLAEGAEQFF,TGTGCCAGCAGCTTGGCCGAAGGCGCTGAGCAGTTCTTC,TRBV5-6,TRBJ2-1,.,.
CASSDPGTEAFF,TGTGCCAGCAGTGACCCAGGTACTGAAGCTTTCTTT,TRBV6-5,TRBJ1-1,.,.
CASSPRTADTQYF,TGTGCCAGTAGTCCCAGGACGGCAGATACGCAGTATTTT,TRBV19,TRBJ2-3,.,.
CASSREGPAGEQFF,TGTGCCAGCAGCCGAGAAGGCCCCGCAGGGGAGCAGTTCTTC,TRBV7-2,TRBJ2-1,.,.
CASSEWVGYEQYF,TGTGCCAGCAGTGAATGGGTTGGCTACGAGCAGTACTTC,TRBV2,TRBJ2-7,.,.
CASSQDPRTPEAFF,TGCGCCAGCAGCCAAGATCCCCGGACCCCTGAAGCTTTCTTT,TRBV4-3,TRBJ1-1,.,.
CASTSNRYEQYF,TGTGCCAGCACTTCAAACCGCTACGAGCAGTACTTC,TRBV6-1,TRBJ2-7,.,.
CASSVWAGEGTDTQYF,TGTGCCAGCAGCGTTTGGGCGGGAGAAGGCACAGATACGCAGTATTTT,TRBV9,TRBJ2-3,TRBD2,.